What follows are 30 T cell receptor beta chains derived from one specimen sequenced in a study of OX40 agonist ivuxolimab in advanced cancers. Using immunoSEQ multiplex PCR, the repertoire was profiled, and TCRdb retains in-frame clones only, with some absent. The repertoire includes about 80,000 clones, approximately 90% of them detected once, and about 8% sits in the top ten. The sequenced sample was CD4+ or CD8+ T cells sorted from blood, obtained in a trial of the OX40 agonist ivuxolimab. The receptors stem from an adult with an advanced solid tumor such as melanoma, head and neck, liver or kidney cancer.

The J gene is TRBJ2-7, the V gene TRBV4-3; tentatively, D is TRBD2 (6 bases). Trimming removed 0 bases at V and 5 bases at J, with 17 bases between. Germline CDR1 is LGHNA and CDR2 is YSLEER. The CDR3 is 16 amino acids. The CDR3 sequence: CASSQESAGRIDEQYF. CDR3 sequence (DNA): TGCGCCAGCAGCCAAGAATCCGCAGGGAGGATCGACGAGCAGTACTTC.

The genes are TRBV15 and TRBJ2-5; 10 bases are shared with TRBD1. Germline-derived CDR1 and CDR2 are LNHNV and YYDKDF (reference sequence). The junction had 0 bases not matched to a gene; V was cut back by 9 bases and J by 5 bases. The CDR3 is made up of 11 amino acids. CDR3 amino acids: CATGQGETQYF. CDR3 in DNA: TGTGCCACGGGACAGGGGGAGACCCAGTACTTC. Full variable domain (outside the CDR3, taken from reference TRBV15 and TRBJ2-5): DAMVIQNPRYQVTQFGKPVTLSCSQTLNHNVMYWYQQKSSQAPKLLFHYYDKDFNNEADTPDNFQSRRPNTSFCFLDIRSPGLGDTAMYLCATGQGETQYFGPGTRLLVL.

This chain uses TRBV2 with TRBJ1-5; 8 nucleotides agree with TRBD1. J was trimmed by 3 bases and V by 6 bases; bases with no gene match: 10. Germline lookup yields CDR1 SNHLY and CDR2 FYNNEI. The CDR3 runs 16 residues. CDR3 in DNA: TGTGCCAGCAGACGTCGACAGGGGACGCACAATCAGCCCCAGCATTTT. Translation: CASRRRQGTHNQPQHF.

V is TRBV11-2 and J is TRBJ2-7, with D possibly matching TRBD2 (5 bases). The CDR3 length is 17 residues. CDR1 and CDR2 from the germline V gene are SGHAT and FQNNGV. Trimming stripped 4 bases from V and 0 bases from J, with 19 bases between. In nucleotides, the CDR3 is TGTGCCAGCAGCTCCGATCCACCGGCTAGCACCTCCTACGAGCAGTACTTC. It yields the protein CASSSDPPASTSYEQYF.

The chain joins TRBV9 to TRBJ2-1, with 16 bases aligning to TRBD2. The V and J ends lost 4 bases and 6 bases, in that order; junction bases with no gene match: 10. The CDR3 covers 18 residues. CDR1 and CDR2 (germline): SGDLS, YYNGEE. In DNA, the CDR3 is TGTGCCAGCAGCACATACACGGGACTAGCGGGGGGGCTCAATGAGCAGTTCTTC. This sequence encodes CASSTYTGLAGGLNEQFF.

Only one count was recorded for this clone. The chain joins TRBV7-3 to TRBJ1-4; D may be TRBD1 (5 bases). The CDR3 loop spans 16 amino acids. Between the trimmed V and J ends, which lost 1 base and 6 bases, there was a span of 15 bases. Germline lookup yields CDR1 SGHTA and CDR2 FQGTGA. CDR3 nucleotide sequence: TGTGCCAGCAGCTTAAACCCCAGGGATGGGGATGAAAAACTGTTTTTT. This sequence encodes CASSLNPRDGDEKLFF.

The chain carries TRBV5-4 and TRBJ2-1, with D possibly being TRBD1 (6 bases). The V gene's germline CDR1 is SGHNT and CDR2 YYREEE (reference sequence). The V end was cut by 4 bases, the J end by 2 bases, with 19 bases between. This CDR3 contains 17 residues. The CDR3 here is CASSPSLRGYPYNEQFF. The CDR3 nucleotides read TGTGCCAGCAGCCCTTCCCTCAGGGGATATCCCTACAATGAGCAGTTCTTC. The full variable domain, its missing parts supplied by reference TRBV5-4 and TRBJ2-1, is ETGVTQSPTHLIKTRGQQVTLRCSSQSGHNTVSWYQQALGQGPQFIFQYYREEENGRGNFPPRFSGLQFPNYSSELNVNALELDDSALYLCASSPSLRGYPYNEQFFGPGTRLTVL.

The gene calls are TRBV5-5 and TRBJ1-2; D possibly corresponds to TRBD1 (6 bases). CDR1 and CDR2 from the germline V gene are SGHKS and YYEKEE (reference sequence). The CDR3 covers 12 residues. Trimming left V 1 base short and J 6 bases short, with 7 bases between. CDR3 bases: TGTGCCAGCAGCTTGACAGGGCATGGCTACACCTTC. Its protein product is CASSLTGHGYTF.

The CDR3 sequence is CASSLLELAPPDTQYF. The CDR3 nucleotides read TGTGCCAGCAGCCTCCTCGAACTAGCGCCCCCAGATACGCAGTATTTT. The J gene is TRBJ2-3, the V gene TRBV4-2, with 7 nucleotides matching TRBD2. Germline V gene sequence: CDR1 LGHNA, CDR2 YNFKEQ. The V and J ends lost 4 bases and 4 bases, in that order; junction bases with no gene match: 11. The CDR3 is made up of 16 amino acids.

This chain uses TRBV29-1 with TRBJ1-2; D remains ambiguous. Trimming pared 1 base from V and 3 bases from J, leaving 6 bases between. The germline CDR1 and CDR2 sequences are SQVTM and ANQGSEA. This CDR3 comprises 12 residues. CDR3 region: CSVEGIHYGYTF. CDR3 coding DNA: TGCAGCGTTGAAGGTATTCACTATGGCTACACCTTC.

The V call is TRBV4-1, the J call TRBJ1-1, with D tentatively TRBD1 (5 bases). Germline assignment: CDR1 MGHRA and CDR2 YSYEKL. V lost 4 bases and J 1 base, leaving 16 bases between the germline ends. The CDR3 runs 16 residues. The DNA for the CDR3 is TGCGCCAGCAGCCGTGTTGGACGGGACCCGAACACTGAAGCTTTCTTT. This sequence encodes CASSRVGRDPNTEAFF.

This clone was observed a single time. This chain uses TRBV4-3 with TRBJ2-3, with TRBD2 as a possible D gene (6 bases). This CDR3 is built from 15 residues. V was cut by 0 bases and J by 11 bases, with 18 bases left in between. CDR1 and CDR2 (germline): LGHNA, YSLEER. The CDR3 loop reads CASSQDSGLPGLQYF. In DNA, the CDR3 is TGCGCCAGCAGCCAAGATAGCGGACTCCCCGGTTTGCAGTATTTT.

V gene TRBV4-3 combines with J gene TRBJ2-1, with 14 bases that match TRBD2. CDR3 length: 18 amino acids. Germline loops: CDR1 LGHNA, CDR2 YSLEER. V was pared by 0 bases and J by 8 bases, with 9 bases of the junction left unmatched. The CDR3 spells CASSQDPPGLAGDHEQFF. The CDR3 DNA follows: TGCGCCAGCAGCCAAGATCCGCCGGGACTAGCGGGGGACCATGAGCAGTTCTTC.

The chain recombines TRBV10-3 with TRBJ2-7; D may correspond to TRBD1 or TRBD2 (6 bases each). This CDR3 region has 14 residues. Germline-derived CDR1 and CDR2 are ENHRY and SYGVKD. Trimming pared 4 bases from V and 3 bases from J, leaving 13 bases between. For the CDR3, the DNA is TGTGCCATCAGTGCAGGGGAGGTAAGCTACGAGCAGTACTTC. This encodes CAISAGEVSYEQYF.

The J gene is TRBJ2-1, the V gene TRBV7-9, with 11 positions matching TRBD1. Germline loops: CDR1 SEHNR, CDR2 FQNEAQ (reference sequence). With V trimmed by 3 bases and J by 10 bases, 11 bases remained unmatched. The length of the CDR3 is 16 residues. This chain's CDR3 is CASSFSRGQGEGEQFF. CDR3 bases: TGTGCCAGCAGCTTTTCGAGGGGACAGGGGGAGGGGGAGCAGTTCTTC.

The genes are TRBV11-2 and TRBJ2-1; D unclear. The CDR3 contains 13 residues. Between the trimmed V and J ends, which lost 3 bases and 8 bases, there was a span of 11 bases. Germline-derived CDR1 and CDR2 are SGHAT and FQNNGV. The CDR3 DNA reads as TGTGCCAGCAGCTTTTCCGTCATCGATGAGCAGTTCTTC. This sequence encodes CASSFSVIDEQFF.

In this sample, this clone turned up once. V and J are TRBV6-6 and TRBJ2-3; no clear D gene. CDR1 is MNHNY, CDR2 SVGAGI, per germline (reference sequence). The ends were cut back, 5 bases at V and 9 bases at J, with 18 bases in the middle. The CDR3 has 14 residues. For the CDR3, the DNA is TGTGCCAGCAGTCCCGCCCCGAACCTCGAGACGCAGTATTTT. Protein sequence: CASSPAPNLETQYF.

The chain has TRBV11-2 and TRBJ2-1, with 8 bases identical to TRBD1. The junction had 11 bases not matched to a gene; V was cut back by 5 bases and J by 5 bases. Germline-derived CDR1 and CDR2 are SGHAT and FQNNGV. The CDR3 is 16 residues long. The CDR3 sequence is CASSSTGQGIHNEQFF. In nucleotides, the CDR3 is TGTGCCAGCAGCAGCACCGGACAGGGTATCCACAATGAGCAGTTCTTC.

This chain connects TRBV18 to TRBJ1-2; D is uncertain. Trimming removed 8 bases at V and 8 bases at J, with 12 bases between. The CDR3 sequence is 11 residues long. Germline V lookup: CDR1 KGHSH, CDR2 LQKENI. CDR3 nucleotide sequence: TGTGCCAGCCCAGACGGGTCAGGCTACACCTTC. It translates to CASPDGSGYTF.

This clone was observed a single time. This chain joins TRBV7-9 and TRBJ2-3; no clear D gene. Germline values: CDR1 SEHNR, CDR2 FQNEAQ (reference sequence). V was trimmed by 5 bases and J by 5 bases, leaving 17 bases between them. The CDR3 runs 15 residues. The CDR3 here is CASSLLIGSVDTQYF. As DNA, the CDR3 is TGTGCCAGCAGCCTATTGATCGGGTCGGTAGATACGCAGTATTTT.

The chain uses TRBV11-2 and TRBJ2-1; the match to TRBD2 covers 9 bases. The germline V gene encodes CDR1 SGHAT and CDR2 FQNNGV. Losses at the gene ends were 5 bases for V and 4 bases for J; bases not matched to a gene: 12. CDR3 length: 17 residues. This chain's CDR3 is CASSPHLLAGNYNEQFF. The CDR3, as DNA: TGTGCCAGCAGCCCGCACCTTCTAGCGGGGAATTACAATGAGCAGTTCTTC.

The chain links TRBV14 to TRBJ1-6, with 9 bases aligning to TRBD1. The CDR3 runs to 14 residues. J gave up 6 bases and V 4 bases, and 1 base lay outside the gene matches. Germline V gene lookup returns CDR1 SGHDN and CDR2 FVKESK. CDR3 residues: CASSRQGGNSPLHF. In DNA, the CDR3 is TGTGCCAGCAGCCGACAGGGGGGTAATTCACCCCTCCACTTT.

V is TRBV13 and J is TRBJ2-5; TRBD1 matches at 9 bases. The J call may not be correct, given that the DNA end is closer to TRBJ2-7. Germline V gives CDR1 PRHDT, CDR2 FYEKMQ (reference sequence). There are 15 residues in the CDR3. CDR3 protein: CASSFPGQGNYEQYF. CDR3 sequence (DNA): TGTGCCAGCAGCTTCCCGGGACAGGGCAACTACGAGCAGTACTTC.

V usage is TRBV4-2 and J usage is TRBJ2-6, with D hard to call. Trimming pared 1 base from V and 2 bases from J, leaving 6 bases between. CDR1 and CDR2 (germline): LGHNA, YNFKEQ. The CDR3 has 15 amino acids. The CDR3 protein is CASSQGPPGANVLTF. CDR3 bases: TGTGCCAGCAGCCAAGGACCTCCTGGGGCCAACGTCCTGACTTTC.

The chain has TRBV6-1 and TRBJ1-1; D is perhaps TRBD1 (6 bases). V shed 1 base and J shed 4 bases, with 16 bases lying between them. Germline loops: CDR1 MNHNS, CDR2 SASEGT. This CDR3 has 16 residues. CDR3 loop: CASSEEDSLLSTEAFF. The CDR3 bases are TGTGCCAGCAGTGAAGAGGACAGCCTCCTCTCCACTGAAGCTTTCTTT.

V usage is TRBV7-2 and J usage is TRBJ2-7; 9 bases line up with TRBD1. Trimming removed 5 bases from V and 0 bases from J; junction bases left unmatched: 8. Germline V lookup: CDR1 SGHTA, CDR2 FQGNSA. The CDR3 contains 16 residues. The CDR3: CASSLQGTGYSYEQYF. The CDR3 DNA sequence: TGTGCCAGCAGCCTTCAGGGGACAGGGTACTCCTACGAGCAGTACTTC.

The chain recombines TRBV7-9 with TRBJ2-3, with D possibly TRBD1 on 5 matching bases. The CDR3 is 16 residues long. V was shortened by 8 bases and J by 2 bases, with 20 bases between the two germline ends. Per the germline V gene, CDR1 is SEHNR and CDR2 is FQNEAQ (reference sequence). The CDR3 sequence: CASGAPHGVTTDTQYF. CDR3 DNA sequence: TGTGCCAGCGGGGCACCCCACGGCGTCACCACAGATACGCAGTATTTT.

The chain is built from TRBV11-2 and TRBJ2-7; D is perhaps TRBD2 (6 bases). The germline V gene has CDR1 SGHAT and CDR2 FQNNGV. The CDR3 covers 12 residues. The V and J ends lost 5 bases and 9 bases respectively, with 14 bases between them. The CDR3 region has the DNA TGTGCCAGCAGCCCAGGAGGGTTTCCGCAGTACTTC. The encoded protein is CASSPGGFPQYF.

The rearrangement links TRBV9 to TRBJ2-3; D could derive from TRBD1 or TRBD2 (6 bases each). CDR3 length equals 14 residues. Looked up from germline, CDR1 is SGDLS and CDR2 is YYNGEE. Trimming removed 5 bases at V and 4 bases at J, with 14 bases between. The CDR3 is CASRAPGGSDTQYF. CDR3 DNA sequence: TGTGCCAGCAGAGCCCCCGGGGGCTCAGATACGCAGTATTTT.

The chain is built from TRBV4-1 and TRBJ2-5; 14 nucleotides agree with TRBD2. The J call may be mistaken, given a closer DNA end match to TRBJ2-7. CDR1 and CDR2 (germline): MGHRA, YSYEKL. The CDR3 has 21 amino acids. In DNA, the CDR3 is TGCGCCAGCAGCCATCCCGGCGAGGGCGGACTAGCGGGGGGACCCTCCTACGAGCAGTACTTC. This codes for CASSHPGEGGLAGGPSYEQYF.